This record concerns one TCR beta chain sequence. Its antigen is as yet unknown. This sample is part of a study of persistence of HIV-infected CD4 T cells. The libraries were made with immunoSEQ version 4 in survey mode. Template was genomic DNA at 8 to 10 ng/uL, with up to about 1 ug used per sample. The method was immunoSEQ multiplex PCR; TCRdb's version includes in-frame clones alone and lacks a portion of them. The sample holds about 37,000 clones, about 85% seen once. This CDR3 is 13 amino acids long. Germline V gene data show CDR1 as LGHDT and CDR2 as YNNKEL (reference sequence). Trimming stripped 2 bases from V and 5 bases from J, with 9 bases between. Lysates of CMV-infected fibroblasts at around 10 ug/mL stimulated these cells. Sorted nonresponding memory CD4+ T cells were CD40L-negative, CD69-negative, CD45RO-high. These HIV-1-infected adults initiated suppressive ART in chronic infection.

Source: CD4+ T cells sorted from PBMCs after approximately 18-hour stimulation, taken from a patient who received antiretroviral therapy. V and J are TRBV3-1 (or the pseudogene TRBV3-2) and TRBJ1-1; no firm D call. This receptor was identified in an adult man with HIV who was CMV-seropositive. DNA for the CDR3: TGTGCCAGCAGCCAAATAGGGAGGACTGAAGCTTTCTTT. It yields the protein CASSQIGRTEAFF.